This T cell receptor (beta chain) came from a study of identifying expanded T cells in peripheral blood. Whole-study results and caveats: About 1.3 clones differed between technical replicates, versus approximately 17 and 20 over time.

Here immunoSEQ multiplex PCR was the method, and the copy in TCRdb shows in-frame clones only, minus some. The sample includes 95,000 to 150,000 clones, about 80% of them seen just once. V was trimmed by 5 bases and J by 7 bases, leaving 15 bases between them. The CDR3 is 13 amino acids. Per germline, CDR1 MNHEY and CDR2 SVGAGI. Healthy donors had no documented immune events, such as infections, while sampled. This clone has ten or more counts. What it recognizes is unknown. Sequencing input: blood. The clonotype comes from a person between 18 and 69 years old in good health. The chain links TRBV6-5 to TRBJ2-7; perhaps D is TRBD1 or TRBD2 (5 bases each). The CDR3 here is CASSTGPWGEQYF. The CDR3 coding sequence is TGTGCCAGCAGTACGGGGCCGTGGGGGGAGCAGTACTTC.